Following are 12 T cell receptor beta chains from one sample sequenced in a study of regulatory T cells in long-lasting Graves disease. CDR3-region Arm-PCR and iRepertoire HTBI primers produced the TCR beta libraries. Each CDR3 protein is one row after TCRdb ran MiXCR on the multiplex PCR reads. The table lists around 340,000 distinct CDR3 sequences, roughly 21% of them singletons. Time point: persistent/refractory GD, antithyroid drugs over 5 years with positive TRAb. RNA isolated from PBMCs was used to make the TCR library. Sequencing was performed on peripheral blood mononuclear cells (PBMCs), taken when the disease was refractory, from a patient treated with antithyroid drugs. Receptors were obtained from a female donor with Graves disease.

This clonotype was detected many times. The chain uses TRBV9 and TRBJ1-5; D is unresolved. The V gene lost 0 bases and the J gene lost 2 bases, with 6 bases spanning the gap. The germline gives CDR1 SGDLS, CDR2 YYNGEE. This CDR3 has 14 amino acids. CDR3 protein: CASSVGSRNQPQHF. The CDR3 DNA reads TGTGCCAGCAGCGTAGGATCTCGCAATCAGCCCCAGCATTTT.

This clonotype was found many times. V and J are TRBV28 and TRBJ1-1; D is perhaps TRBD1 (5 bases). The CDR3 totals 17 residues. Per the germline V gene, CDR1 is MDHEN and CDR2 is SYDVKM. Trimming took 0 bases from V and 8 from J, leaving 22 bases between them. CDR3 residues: CASSLWVYVLRDGEAFF. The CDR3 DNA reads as TGTGCCAGCAGTTTATGGGTTTATGTCTTGAGGGACGGAGAAGCTTTCTTT.

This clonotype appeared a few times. The CDR3, as DNA: TGCAGCGTTCTCGACAGGGGGGAGCTGTTTTTT. Translating it yields CSVLDRGELFF. V gene TRBV29-1 combines with J gene TRBJ2-2, with D possibly matching TRBD1 (6 bases). V was trimmed by 5 bases and J by 8 bases, leaving 9 bases between them. Germline CDR1 is SQVTM and CDR2 is ANQGSEA. The CDR3 is 11 amino acids.

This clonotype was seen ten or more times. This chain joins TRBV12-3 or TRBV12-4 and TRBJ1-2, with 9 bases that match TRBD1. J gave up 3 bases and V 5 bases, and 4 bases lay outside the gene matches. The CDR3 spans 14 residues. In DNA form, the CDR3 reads TGTGCCAGCAGTACCAGGACAGGGGACTATGGCTACACCTTC. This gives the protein CASSTRTGDYGYTF.

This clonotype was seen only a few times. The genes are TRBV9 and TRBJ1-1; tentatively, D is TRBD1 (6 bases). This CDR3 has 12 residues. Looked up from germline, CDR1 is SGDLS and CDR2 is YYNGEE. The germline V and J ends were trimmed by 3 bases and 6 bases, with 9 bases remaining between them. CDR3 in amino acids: CASSGNRAEAFF. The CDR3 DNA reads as TGTGCCAGCAGCGGTAACAGGGCTGAAGCTTTCTTT.

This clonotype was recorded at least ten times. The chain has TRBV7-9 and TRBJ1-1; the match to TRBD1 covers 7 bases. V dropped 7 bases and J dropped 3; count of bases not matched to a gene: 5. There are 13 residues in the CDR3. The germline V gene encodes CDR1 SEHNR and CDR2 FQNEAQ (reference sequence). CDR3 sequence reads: CASTRDRDTEAFF. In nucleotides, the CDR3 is TGTGCCAGCACACGGGACAGAGACACTGAAGCTTTCTTT.

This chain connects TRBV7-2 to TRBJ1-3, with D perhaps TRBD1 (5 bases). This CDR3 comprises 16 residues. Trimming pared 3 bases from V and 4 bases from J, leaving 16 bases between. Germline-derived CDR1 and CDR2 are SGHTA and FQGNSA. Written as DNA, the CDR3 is TGTGCCAGCAGCTTGGGGGGACCGGCCGTAGGAAACACCATATATTTT. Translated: CASSLGGPAVGNTIYF.

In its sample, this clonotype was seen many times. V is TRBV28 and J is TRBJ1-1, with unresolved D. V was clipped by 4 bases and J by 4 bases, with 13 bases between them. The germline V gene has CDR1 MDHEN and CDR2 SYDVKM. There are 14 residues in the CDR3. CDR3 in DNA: TGTGCCAGCAGTTCCAAATTTAGCGGCACTGAAGCTTTCTTT. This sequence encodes CASSSKFSGTEAFF.

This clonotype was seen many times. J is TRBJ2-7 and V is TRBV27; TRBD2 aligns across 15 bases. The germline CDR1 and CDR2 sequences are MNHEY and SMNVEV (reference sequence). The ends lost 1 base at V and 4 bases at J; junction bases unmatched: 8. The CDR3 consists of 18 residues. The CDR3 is CASSLFGLGTSGRYEQYF. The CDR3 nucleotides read TGTGCCAGCAGTTTATTCGGCCTCGGGACTAGCGGGAGGTACGAGCAGTACTTC.

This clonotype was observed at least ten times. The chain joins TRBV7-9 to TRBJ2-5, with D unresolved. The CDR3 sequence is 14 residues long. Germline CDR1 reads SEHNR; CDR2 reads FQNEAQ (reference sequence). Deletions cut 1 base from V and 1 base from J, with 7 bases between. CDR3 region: CASSLGATQETQYF. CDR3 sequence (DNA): TGTGCCAGCAGCTTAGGGGCCACCCAAGAGACCCAGTACTTC.

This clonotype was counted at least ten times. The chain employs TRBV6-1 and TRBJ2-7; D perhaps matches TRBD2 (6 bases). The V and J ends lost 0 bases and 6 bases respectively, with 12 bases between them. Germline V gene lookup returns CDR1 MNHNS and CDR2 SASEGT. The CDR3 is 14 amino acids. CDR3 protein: CASSEASGVREQYF. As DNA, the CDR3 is TGTGCCAGCAGTGAAGCGTCGGGAGTCCGCGAGCAGTACTTC.

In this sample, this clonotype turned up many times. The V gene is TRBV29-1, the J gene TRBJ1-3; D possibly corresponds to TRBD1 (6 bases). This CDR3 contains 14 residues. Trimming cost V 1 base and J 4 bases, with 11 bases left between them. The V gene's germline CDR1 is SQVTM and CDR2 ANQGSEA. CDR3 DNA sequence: TGCAGCGTTGAAGCAGGGACACCCGGAAACACCATATATTTT. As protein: CSVEAGTPGNTIYF.